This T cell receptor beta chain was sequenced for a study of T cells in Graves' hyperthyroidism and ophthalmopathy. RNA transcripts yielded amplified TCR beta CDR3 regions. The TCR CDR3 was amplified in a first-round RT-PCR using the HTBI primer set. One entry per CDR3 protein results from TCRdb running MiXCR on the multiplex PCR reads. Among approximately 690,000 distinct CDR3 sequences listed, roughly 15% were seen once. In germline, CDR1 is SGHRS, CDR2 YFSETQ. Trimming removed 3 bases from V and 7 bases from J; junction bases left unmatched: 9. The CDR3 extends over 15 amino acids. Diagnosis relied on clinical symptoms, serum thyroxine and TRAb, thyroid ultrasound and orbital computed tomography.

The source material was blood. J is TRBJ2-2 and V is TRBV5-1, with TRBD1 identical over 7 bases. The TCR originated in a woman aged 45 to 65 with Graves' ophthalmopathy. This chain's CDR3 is CASSSQGVWDGELFF. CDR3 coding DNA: TGCGCCAGCAGCTCTCAGGGGGTCTGGGACGGGGAGCTGTTTTTT.